This T cell receptor beta chain was retrieved from a study of graft-versus-host responses after intestinal transplantation. Study outcomes and limitations: Detected in recipient marrow were GvH clones, some of which were first observed in ileum or blood.

Concerning this clone: The target antigen is unknown.

Sequencing was performed with immunoSEQ multiplex PCR; in TCRdb, only in-frame clones are kept and a portion is missing. The sample has 70,000 or so clones, about 80% seen once. CDR3 size: 15 residues. The V gene's germline CDR1 is SEHNR and CDR2 FQNEAQ (reference sequence). V gave up 5 bases and J gave up 4 bases; unmatched junction bases: 8. The sequences come from unstimulated CD4+ T cells sorted from spleen or lymph node cells, collected before transplant. This receptor was identified in a human donor who was the organ donor for an intestinal transplant. The rearrangement joins TRBV7-9 to TRBJ1-1, with 9 positions matching TRBD1. CDR3 nucleotides: TGTGCCAGCAGCCCGGGGACAGGGAAGAGCACTGAAGCTTTCTTT. Its translation: CASSPGTGKSTEAFF.